The clone carrying this TCR beta chain was seen at least ten times. Antigen: not known. This entry comes from a study of naive and memory T cell subsets. This CDR3 region has 15 residues. Per the germline V gene, CDR1 is MNHEY and CDR2 is SVGEGT. After removal of 7 bases from V and 6 bases from J, the junction contained 12 bases not matched to a gene. An equimolar mix of two oligonucleotides served as the beta constant-region primer for TRBC1 and TRBC2. The ligated cDNA underwent four PCR rounds using SP2 and nested alpha and beta constant-region primers. TCRdb processed the UMI-ligation and nested PCR reads anew with MiXCR; each CDR3 protein has one entry. Of tens of thousands of distinct CDR3 sequences detected, around 9% appear once; the ten largest clones hold 1.2%. Study-wide results and limits: A few larger clonotypes appeared in naive repertoires, especially CD8, possibly memory cells re-expressing CD45RA.

The sample consisted of naive CD8+ T cells from blood. The chain carries TRBV6-2 or TRBV6-3 and TRBJ2-3; 8 nucleotides agree with TRBD2. The receptor comes from a human donor in good health. The CDR3: CASTRTISGKDTQYF. Written as DNA, the CDR3 is TGTGCCAGCACCCGAACCATTAGCGGGAAGGATACGCAGTATTTT.